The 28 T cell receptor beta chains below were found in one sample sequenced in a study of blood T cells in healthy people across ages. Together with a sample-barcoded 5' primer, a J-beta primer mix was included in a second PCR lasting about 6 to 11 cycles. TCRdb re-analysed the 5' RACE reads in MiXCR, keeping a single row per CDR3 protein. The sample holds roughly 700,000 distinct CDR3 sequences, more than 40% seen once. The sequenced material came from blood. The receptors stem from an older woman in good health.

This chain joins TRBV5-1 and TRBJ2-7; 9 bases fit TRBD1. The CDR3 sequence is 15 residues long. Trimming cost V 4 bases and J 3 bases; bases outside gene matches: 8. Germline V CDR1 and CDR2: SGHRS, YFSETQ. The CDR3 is CASSPRTGVGYEQYF. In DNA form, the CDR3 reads TGCGCCAGCAGCCCAAGGACAGGGGTAGGCTACGAGCAGTACTTC.

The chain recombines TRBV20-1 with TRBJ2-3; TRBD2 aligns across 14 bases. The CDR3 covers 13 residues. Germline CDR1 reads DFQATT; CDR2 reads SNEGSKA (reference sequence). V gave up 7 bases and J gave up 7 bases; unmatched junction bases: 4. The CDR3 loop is CSVRTSGRNTQYF. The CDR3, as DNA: TGCAGTGTTCGGACTAGCGGGAGGAATACGCAGTATTTT.

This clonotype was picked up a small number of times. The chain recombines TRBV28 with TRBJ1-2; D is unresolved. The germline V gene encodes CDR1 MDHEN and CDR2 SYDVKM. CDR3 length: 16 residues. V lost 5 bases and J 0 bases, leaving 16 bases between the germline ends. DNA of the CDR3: TGTGCCAGCAGTCGATTGGTAGGGAACTCTAACTATGGCTACACCTTC. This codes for CASSRLVGNSNYGYTF.

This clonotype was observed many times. In nucleotides, the CDR3 is TGTGCCACCAGTGAATACCTTGATTTTCAGGGGTCGGGTGAGCAGTACTTC. Translated: CATSEYLDFQGSGEQYF. The rearrangement links TRBV24-1 to TRBJ2-5, with D perhaps TRBD1 (6 bases). Trimming stripped 4 bases from V and 11 bases from J, with 28 bases between. CDR1 is KGHDR, CDR2 SFDVKD, per germline. The CDR3 totals 17 residues.

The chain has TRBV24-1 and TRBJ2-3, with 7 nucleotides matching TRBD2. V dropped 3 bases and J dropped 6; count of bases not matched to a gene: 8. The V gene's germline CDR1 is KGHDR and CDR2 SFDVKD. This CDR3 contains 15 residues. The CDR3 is CATSDPGLPGDTQYF. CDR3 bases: TGTGCCACCAGTGATCCGGGACTACCAGGGGATACGCAGTATTTT.

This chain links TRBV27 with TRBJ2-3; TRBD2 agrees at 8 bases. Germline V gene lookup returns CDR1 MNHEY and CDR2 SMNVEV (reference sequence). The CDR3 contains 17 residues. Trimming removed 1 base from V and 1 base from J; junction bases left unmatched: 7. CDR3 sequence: CASSLLGGLAGTDTQYF. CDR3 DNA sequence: TGTGCCAGCAGTTTATTAGGCGGACTAGCTGGCACAGATACGCAGTATTTT.

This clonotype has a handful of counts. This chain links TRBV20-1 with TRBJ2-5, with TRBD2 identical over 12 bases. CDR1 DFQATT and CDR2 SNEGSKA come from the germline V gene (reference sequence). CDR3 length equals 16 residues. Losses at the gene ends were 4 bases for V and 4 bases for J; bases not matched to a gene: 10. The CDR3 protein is CSAMTSGGGSRETQYF. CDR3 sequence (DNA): TGCAGTGCTATGACTAGCGGGGGAGGCAGCAGAGAGACCCAGTACTTC.

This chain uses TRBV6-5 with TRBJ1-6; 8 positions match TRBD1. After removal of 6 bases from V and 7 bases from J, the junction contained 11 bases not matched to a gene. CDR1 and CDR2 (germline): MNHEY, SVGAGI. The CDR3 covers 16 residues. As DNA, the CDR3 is TGTGCCAGCAGCCTACGGGCGCGGACAGGGAATTCACCCCTCCACTTT. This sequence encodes CASSLRARTGNSPLHF.

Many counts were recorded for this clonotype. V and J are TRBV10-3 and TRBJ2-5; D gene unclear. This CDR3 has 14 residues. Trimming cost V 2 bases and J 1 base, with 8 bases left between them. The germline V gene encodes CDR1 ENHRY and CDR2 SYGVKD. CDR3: CAISERTLQETQYF. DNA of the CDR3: TGTGCCATCAGTGAGAGAACCCTCCAAGAGACCCAGTACTTC.

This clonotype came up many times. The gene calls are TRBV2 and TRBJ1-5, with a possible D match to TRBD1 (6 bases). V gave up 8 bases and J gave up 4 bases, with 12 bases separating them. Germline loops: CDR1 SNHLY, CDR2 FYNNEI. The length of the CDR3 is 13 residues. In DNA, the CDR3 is TGTGCCAGCGGCCGGGACATAAATCAGCCCCAGCATTTT. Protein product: CASGRDINQPQHF.

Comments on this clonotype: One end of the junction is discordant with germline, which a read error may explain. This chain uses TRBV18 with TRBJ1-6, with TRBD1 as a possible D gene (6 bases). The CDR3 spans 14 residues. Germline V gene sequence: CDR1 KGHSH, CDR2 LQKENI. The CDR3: CVSSFTGKDSPLHF. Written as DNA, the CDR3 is TGTGTCAGCTCCTTCACAGGGAAGGATTCACCCCTCCACTTT.

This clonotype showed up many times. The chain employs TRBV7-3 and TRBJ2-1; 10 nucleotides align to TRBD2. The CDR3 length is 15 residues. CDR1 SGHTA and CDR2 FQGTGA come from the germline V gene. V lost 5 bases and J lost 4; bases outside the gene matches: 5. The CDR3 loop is CASSPGTSAYNEQFF. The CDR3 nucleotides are TGTGCCAGCAGCCCCGGGACTAGCGCATACAATGAGCAGTTCTTC.

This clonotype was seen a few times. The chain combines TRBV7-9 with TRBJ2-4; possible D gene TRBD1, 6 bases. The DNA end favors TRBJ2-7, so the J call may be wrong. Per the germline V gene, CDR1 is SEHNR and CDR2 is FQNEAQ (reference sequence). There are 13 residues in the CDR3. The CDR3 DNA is TGTGCCAGCAGTACAGGGAATGGCGACGAGCAGTACTTC. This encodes CASSTGNGDEQYF.

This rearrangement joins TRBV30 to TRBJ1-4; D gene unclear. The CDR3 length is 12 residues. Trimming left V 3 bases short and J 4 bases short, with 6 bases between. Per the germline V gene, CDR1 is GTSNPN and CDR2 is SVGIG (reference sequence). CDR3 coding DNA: TGTGCCTGGAGGGATAGTAATGAAAAACTGTTTTTT. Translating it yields CAWRDSNEKLFF.

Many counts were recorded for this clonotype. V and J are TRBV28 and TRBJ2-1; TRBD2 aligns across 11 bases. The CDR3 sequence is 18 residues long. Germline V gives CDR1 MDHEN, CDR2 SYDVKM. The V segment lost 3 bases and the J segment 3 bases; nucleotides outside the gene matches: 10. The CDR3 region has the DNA TGTGCCAGCAGTTTTGAGGATTGGACTAGCGGGCGCTACAATGAGCAGTTCTTC. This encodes CASSFEDWTSGRYNEQFF. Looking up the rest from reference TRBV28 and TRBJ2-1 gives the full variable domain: DVKVTQSSRYLVKRTGEKVFLECVQDMDHENMFWYRQDPGLGLRLIYFSYDVKMKEKGDIPEGYSVSREKKERFSLILESASTNQTSMYLCASSFEDWTSGRYNEQFFGPGTRLTVL.

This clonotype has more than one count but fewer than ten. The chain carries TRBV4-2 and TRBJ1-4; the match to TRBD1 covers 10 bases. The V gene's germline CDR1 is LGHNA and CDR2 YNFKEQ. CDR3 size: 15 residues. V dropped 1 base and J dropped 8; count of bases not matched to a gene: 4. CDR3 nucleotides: TGTGCCAGCAGCCAAGCGGGGACAGGGGAGGAAAAACTGTTTTTT. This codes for CASSQAGTGEEKLFF.

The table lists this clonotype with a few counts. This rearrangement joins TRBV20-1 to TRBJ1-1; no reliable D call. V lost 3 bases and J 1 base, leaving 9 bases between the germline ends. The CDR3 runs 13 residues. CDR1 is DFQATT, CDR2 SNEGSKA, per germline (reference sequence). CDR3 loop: CSASGRENTEAFF. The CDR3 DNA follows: TGCAGTGCTAGTGGGAGAGAGAACACTGAAGCTTTCTTT.

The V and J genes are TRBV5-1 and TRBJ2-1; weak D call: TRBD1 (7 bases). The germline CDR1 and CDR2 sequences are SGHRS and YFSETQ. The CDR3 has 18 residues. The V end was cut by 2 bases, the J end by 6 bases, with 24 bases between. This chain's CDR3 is CASSLGGTDPAEGNEQFF. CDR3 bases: TGCGCCAGCAGCTTAGGAGGGACAGATCCCGCCGAAGGCAATGAGCAGTTCTTC.

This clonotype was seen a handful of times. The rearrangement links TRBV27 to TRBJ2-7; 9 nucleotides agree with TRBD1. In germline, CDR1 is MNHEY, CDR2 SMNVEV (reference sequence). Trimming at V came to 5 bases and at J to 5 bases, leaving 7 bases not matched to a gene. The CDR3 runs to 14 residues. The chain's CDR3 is CASSPRDRVHEQYF. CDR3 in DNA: TGTGCCAGCAGTCCCCGGGACAGGGTCCACGAGCAGTACTTC.

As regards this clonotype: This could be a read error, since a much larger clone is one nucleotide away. CDR3: CASSPSRGGSTYEQYF. The CDR3 DNA is TGTGCCAGCAGCCCTTCACGGGGGGGTTCGACCTACGAGCAGTACTTC. V gene TRBV28 combines with J gene TRBJ2-4; 8 bases are a match to TRBD2. The assigned J gene may be wrong: the sequence end matches TRBJ2-7 better. The germline CDR1 and CDR2 sequences are MDHEN and SYDVKM. The CDR3 length is 16 residues.

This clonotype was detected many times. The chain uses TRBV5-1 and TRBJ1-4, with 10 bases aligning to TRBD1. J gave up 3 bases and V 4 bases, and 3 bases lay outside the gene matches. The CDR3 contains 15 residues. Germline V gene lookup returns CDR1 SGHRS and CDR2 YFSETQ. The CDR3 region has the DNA TGCGCCAGCAGCCGGGACAGGGGATCTAATGAAAAACTGTTTTTT. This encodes CASSRDRGSNEKLFF.

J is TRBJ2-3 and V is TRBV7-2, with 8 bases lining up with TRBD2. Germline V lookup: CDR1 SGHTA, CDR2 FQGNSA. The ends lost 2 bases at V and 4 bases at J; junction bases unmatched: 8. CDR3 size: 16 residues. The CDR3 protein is CASSLTSGSFPDTQYF. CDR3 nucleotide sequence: TGTGCCAGCAGCTTAACCAGCGGGAGTTTCCCAGATACGCAGTATTTT.

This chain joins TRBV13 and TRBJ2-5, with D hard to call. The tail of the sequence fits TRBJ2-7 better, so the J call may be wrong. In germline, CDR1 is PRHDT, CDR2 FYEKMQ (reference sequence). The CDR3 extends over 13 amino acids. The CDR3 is CASRPTPRYEQYF. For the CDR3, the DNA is TGTGCCAGCAGGCCCACCCCTAGGTACGAGCAGTACTTC.

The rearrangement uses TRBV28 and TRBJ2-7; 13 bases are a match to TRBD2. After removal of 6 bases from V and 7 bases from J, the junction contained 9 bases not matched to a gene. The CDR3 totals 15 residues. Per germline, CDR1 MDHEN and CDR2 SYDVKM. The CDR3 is CASSLLAGGPREQYF. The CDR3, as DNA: TGTGCCAGCAGCCTACTAGCGGGAGGGCCGAGAGAGCAGTACTTC.

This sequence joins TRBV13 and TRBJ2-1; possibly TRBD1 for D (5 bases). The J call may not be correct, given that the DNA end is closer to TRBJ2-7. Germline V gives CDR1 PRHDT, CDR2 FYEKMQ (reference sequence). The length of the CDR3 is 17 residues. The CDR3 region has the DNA TGTGCCAGCAGTCACGAATATGGGGCGGACCCGTACAATGAGCAGTACTTC. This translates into CASSHEYGADPYNEQYF.

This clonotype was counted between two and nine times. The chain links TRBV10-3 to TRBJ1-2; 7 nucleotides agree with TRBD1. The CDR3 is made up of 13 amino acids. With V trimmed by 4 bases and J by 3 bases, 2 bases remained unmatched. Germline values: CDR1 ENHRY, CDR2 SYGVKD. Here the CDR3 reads CAISGDRHYGYTF. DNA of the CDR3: TGTGCCATCAGTGGGGACAGACACTATGGCTACACCTTC.

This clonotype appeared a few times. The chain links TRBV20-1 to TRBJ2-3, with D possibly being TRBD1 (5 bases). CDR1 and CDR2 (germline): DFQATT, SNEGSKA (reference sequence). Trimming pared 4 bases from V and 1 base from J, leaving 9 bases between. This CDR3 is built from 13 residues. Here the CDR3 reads CSATDSGTDTQYF. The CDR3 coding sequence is TGCAGTGCTACCGACAGCGGCACAGATACGCAGTATTTT.

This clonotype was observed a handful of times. The CDR3 reads CASSLYREKRYEQYF. The CDR3 nucleotides are TGTGCCAGCAGTTTATACAGGGAAAAGCGCTACGAGCAGTACTTC. J is TRBJ2-7 and V is TRBV28; TRBD1 is a possible D gene (6 bases). Trimming cost V 1 base and J 3 bases, with 13 bases left between them. The CDR3 is 15 amino acids. From germline, CDR1 is MDHEN and CDR2 SYDVKM.